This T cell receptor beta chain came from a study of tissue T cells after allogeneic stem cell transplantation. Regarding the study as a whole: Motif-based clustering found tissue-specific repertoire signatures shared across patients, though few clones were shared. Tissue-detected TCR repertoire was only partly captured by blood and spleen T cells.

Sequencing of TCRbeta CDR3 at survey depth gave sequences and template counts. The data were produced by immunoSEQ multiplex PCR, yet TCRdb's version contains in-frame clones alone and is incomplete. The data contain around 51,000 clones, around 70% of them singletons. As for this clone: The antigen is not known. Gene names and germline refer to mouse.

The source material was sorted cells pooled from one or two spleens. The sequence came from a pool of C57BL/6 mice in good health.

The CDR3 bases that were read are TGTGCCAGCAGCCAAGGCTGGGCTAGTGCAGAAACGCTGTAT. Protein product: CASSQGWASAETLY. The full CDR3 sequence reads CASSQGWASAETLYF. The chain employs TRBV5 and TRBJ2-3, with D tentatively TRBD2 (5 bases). The read falls 1 residue short of the CDR3 end, and the missing part is taken from the germline J gene. The CDR3 runs to 15 residues. Trimming shortened V by 1 base and J by 0 bases, and 8 bases separated the two germline ends. The germline V gene encodes CDR1 LGHNA and CDR2 YNLKQL (reference sequence).